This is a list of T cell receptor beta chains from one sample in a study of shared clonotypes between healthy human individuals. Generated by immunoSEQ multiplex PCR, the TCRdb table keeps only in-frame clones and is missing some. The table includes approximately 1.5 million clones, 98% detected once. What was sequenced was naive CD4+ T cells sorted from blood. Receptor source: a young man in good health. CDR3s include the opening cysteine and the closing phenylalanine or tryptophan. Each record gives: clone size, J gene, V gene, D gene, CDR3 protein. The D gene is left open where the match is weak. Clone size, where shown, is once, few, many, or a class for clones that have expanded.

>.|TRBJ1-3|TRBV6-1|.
CASSEALRPQGKRNTIYF
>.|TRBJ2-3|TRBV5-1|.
CASSRLADRTDTQYF
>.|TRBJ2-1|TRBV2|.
CASSEIRDNEQFF
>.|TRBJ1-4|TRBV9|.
CASSVDSGLQNEKLFF
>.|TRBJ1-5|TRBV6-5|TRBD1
CASSITGGDHQPQHF
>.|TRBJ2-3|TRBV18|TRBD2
CASSLPASGVTKGTQYF
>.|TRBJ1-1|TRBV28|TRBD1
CASSLQGQRAFF
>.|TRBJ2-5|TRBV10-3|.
CAISEDPPETQYF
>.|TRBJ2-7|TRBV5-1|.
CASSLEGLAFGQYF
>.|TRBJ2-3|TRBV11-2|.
CASSLDQTTTQYF
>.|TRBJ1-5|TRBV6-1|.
CASSETGRNWQPQHF
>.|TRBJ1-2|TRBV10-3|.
CAISEQVSNYGYTF
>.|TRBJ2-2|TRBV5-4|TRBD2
CASSTGTSGWGSGELFF
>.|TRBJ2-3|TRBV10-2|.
CASSPLSSHTDTQYF
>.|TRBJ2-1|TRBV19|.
CASSTREGDNEQFF
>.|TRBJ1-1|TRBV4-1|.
CASSQGWGDWNTEAFF
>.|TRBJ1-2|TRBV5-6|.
CASSPGRGPGYGYTF
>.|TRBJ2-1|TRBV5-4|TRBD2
CASSYGLAGGFGNEQFF
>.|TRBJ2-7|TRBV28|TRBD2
CASSPAGTYEQYF
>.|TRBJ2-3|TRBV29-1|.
CSVVPTDTQYF
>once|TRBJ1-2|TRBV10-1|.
CASSEDSYGYTF